The 16 T cell receptor beta chains presented below share a single source sample, sequenced in a study of beta chain features in type 1 diabetes. Of the isolated RNA, all was reverse transcribed, and so the sequenced material was expressed TCRB transcripts. Data came from immunoSEQ multiplex PCR; TCRdb stores just in-frame clones and leaves some out. This repertoire shows roughly 260,000 clones, about a tenth found once; its top ten account for 0.017%. Which antigens these TCRs recognize remains unknown. Points from the study as a whole: In every one of the four CD4+ subsets, TCRB CDR3s were moderately but significantly shorter in Type 1 diabetes patients.

The sequencing input was naive CD4+ T cells from blood. These receptors were collected from a man under 40 with type 1 diabetes.

This clone was recorded a few times. The chain employs TRBV9 and TRBJ1-3, with D possibly being TRBD1 (6 bases). V lost 7 bases and J lost 2, with 13 bases in between. The germline V gene has CDR1 SGDLS and CDR2 YYNGEE. The CDR3 loop spans 14 amino acids. DNA of the CDR3: TGTGCCAGCCCCAGGGGAGGGACTGGAAACACCATATATTTT. It is translated as CASPRGGTGNTIYF. The full variable domain, in which reference TRBV9 and TRBJ1-3 provide the parts outside the CDR3, is DSGVTQTPKHLITATGQRVTLRCSPRSGDLSVYWYQQSLDQGLQFLIQYYNGEERAKGNILERFSAQQFPDLHSELNLSSLELGDSALYFCASPRGGTGNTIYFGEGSWLTVV.

This clone has only a few counts. The chain uses TRBV18 and TRBJ2-6; 8 positions agree with TRBD1. With 0 bases clipped from V and 2 bases from J, the junction kept 9 bases outside the gene matches. The CDR3 sequence is 19 residues long. Germline lookup yields CDR1 KGHSH and CDR2 LQKENI. CDR3 sequence reads: CASSPPGFRTGPGANVLTF. The CDR3 bases are TGTGCCAGCTCACCACCCGGGTTCAGGACAGGGCCTGGGGCCAACGTCCTGACTTTC.

V usage is TRBV19 and J usage is TRBJ2-7; possible D gene TRBD1, 6 bases. CDR3 length: 15 amino acids. The ends were cut back, 5 bases at V and 6 bases at J, with 20 bases in the middle. Germline V gene lookup returns CDR1 LNHDA and CDR2 SQIVND (reference sequence). CDR3 nucleotide sequence: TGTGCCAGTAGTTCTAAAGGGGGACCGGACGGCGAGCAGTACTTC. This translates into CASSSKGGPDGEQYF.

The rearrangement uses TRBV29-1 and TRBJ2-1; 9 bases are shared with TRBD2. J gave up 7 bases and V 6 bases, and 7 bases lay outside the gene matches. The CDR3 consists of 13 residues. Germline loops: CDR1 SQVTM, CDR2 ANQGSEA. This chain's CDR3 is CSVGASGANEQFF. The CDR3 DNA follows: TGCAGCGTCGGGGCTAGCGGGGCGAATGAGCAGTTCTTC.

This clone has only a few counts. Other DNA sequences in this specimen translate into the identical CDR3. The chain has TRBV2 and TRBJ2-5; 8 bases are shared with TRBD1. This CDR3 has 12 amino acids. CDR1 and CDR2 (germline): SNHLY, FYNNEI. V dropped 6 bases and J dropped 5; count of bases not matched to a gene: 2. The CDR3 protein is CASRDRGETQYF. In DNA form, the CDR3 reads TGTGCCAGCAGAGACAGGGGTGAGACCCAGTACTTC.

In its sample, this clone was seen a few times. The V and J genes are TRBV6-6 and TRBJ1-1; tentative D call: TRBD1 (5 bases). Germline CDR1 MNHNY, CDR2 SVGAGI (reference sequence). The CDR3 extends over 12 amino acids. With 6 bases removed from V and 10 bases from J, the gap between germline ends came to 15 bases. The CDR3 DNA sequence: TGTGCCAGCAGCCCCTGGGCGGGGGGAGCTTTCTTT. Amino acid sequence: CASSPWAGGAFF.

This clone was detected only a few times. The J gene is TRBJ2-1, the V gene TRBV27; no definite D call. The germline V gene encodes CDR1 MNHEY and CDR2 SMNVEV (reference sequence). V was shortened by 3 bases and J by 9 bases, with 12 bases between the two germline ends. This CDR3 is 13 amino acids long. The chain's CDR3 is CASSFEEGVEQFF. The CDR3 nucleotides read TGTGCCAGCAGTTTCGAGGAAGGAGTTGAGCAGTTCTTC.

This clone was seen a handful of times. The chain is built from TRBV5-1 and TRBJ2-5; D not resolved. V was trimmed by 4 bases and J by 5 bases, leaving 6 bases between them. CDR3 length: 11 residues. Germline loops: CDR1 SGHRS, CDR2 YFSETQ. The CDR3 DNA sequence: TGCGCCAGCAGCCACGGGGAGACCCAGTACTTC. Amino acid sequence: CASSHGETQYF.

The rearrangement links TRBV28 to TRBJ2-1; a possible D gene is TRBD2 (7 bases). Trimming took 4 bases from V and 10 from J, leaving 29 bases between them. This CDR3 has 18 amino acids. Germline-derived CDR1 and CDR2 are MDHEN and SYDVKM. CDR3 DNA: TGTGCCAGCAGTTCCCTTTCGGGGGCGGGGGCCCGAAGGAGAGAGCAGTTCTTC. Protein sequence: CASSSLSGAGARRREQFF.

The sample holds a few counts of this clone. V usage is TRBV9 and J usage is TRBJ2-3; D call uncertain. The CDR3 is 13 residues long. V was cut by 4 bases and J by 1 base, with 7 bases left in between. Germline-derived CDR1 and CDR2 are SGDLS and YYNGEE. The CDR3 coding sequence is TGTGCCAGCAGCCCGCCGGGCACAGATACGCAGTATTTT. Amino acids: CASSPPGTDTQYF.

This chain uses TRBV7-9 with TRBJ2-5; D is undetermined. Germline V gives CDR1 SEHNR, CDR2 FQNEAQ (reference sequence). This CDR3 has 13 amino acids. Trimming removed 10 bases at V and 5 bases at J, with 17 bases between. CDR3 region: CAIHSIRPETQYF. Here the CDR3 DNA reads TGTGCCATCCACAGTATCAGGCCGGAGACCCAGTACTTC.

The V call is TRBV4-2, the J call TRBJ1-1, with D tentatively TRBD1 (5 bases). Germline V gives CDR1 LGHNA, CDR2 YNFKEQ. Trimming cost V 3 bases and J 6 bases, with 14 bases left between them. The CDR3 contains 14 residues. As DNA, the CDR3 is TGTGCCAGCAGCCACGTATTACAGGTCTCTGAAGCTTTCTTT. It yields the protein CASSHVLQVSEAFF.

This rearrangement joins TRBV15 to TRBJ2-3, with 12 positions matching TRBD1. The CDR3 runs to 17 residues. Trimming at V came to 4 bases and at J to 3 bases, leaving 8 bases not matched to a gene. Germline CDR1 LNHNV, CDR2 YYDKDF (reference sequence). Here the CDR3 reads CATSKGQGAILTDTQYF. CDR3 in DNA: TGTGCCACCAGCAAGGGACAGGGGGCTATACTAACAGATACGCAGTATTTT. The variable domain in full, completed from reference TRBV15 and TRBJ2-3, reads DAMVIQNPRYQVTQFGKPVTLSCSQTLNHNVMYWYQQKSSQAPKLLFHYYDKDFNNEADTPDNFQSRRPNTSFCFLDIRSPGLGDTAMYLCATSKGQGAILTDTQYFGPGTRLTVL.

This clone was detected only a few times. V and J are TRBV10-3 and TRBJ2-7; maybe TRBD2 (5 bases). Germline CDR1 reads ENHRY; CDR2 reads SYGVKD. The CDR3 consists of 16 residues. Trimming removed 2 bases from V and 4 bases from J, with 18 bases in between. DNA of the CDR3: TGTGCCATCAGTGAGCCGGACTCCCCCTTGTATTACGAGCAGTACTTC. It yields the protein CAISEPDSPLYYEQYF.

This clone occurred a few times. The CDR3 spells CASRRTVTTGANVLTF. CDR3 DNA sequence: TGTGCCAGCAGACGGACTGTAACTACTGGGGCCAACGTCCTGACTTTC. The V gene is TRBV7-9, the J gene TRBJ2-6; D possibly corresponds to TRBD2 (5 bases). The germline gives CDR1 SEHNR, CDR2 FQNEAQ (reference sequence). The CDR3 covers 16 residues. The V gene lost 6 bases and the J gene lost 2 bases, with 14 bases spanning the gap.

The chain carries TRBV30 and TRBJ2-3, with TRBD1 matching 7 bases. This CDR3 spans 15 amino acids. The trim removed 3 bases at V and 0 bases at J, leaving 6 bases unmatched. Germline-derived CDR1 and CDR2 are GTSNPN and SVGIG (reference sequence). The CDR3 region has the DNA TGTGCCTGGAGGGGGACAGCCCTGAGCACAGATACGCAGTATTTT. The encoded protein is CAWRGTALSTDTQYF.